This T cell receptor (beta chain) was recovered during a study of cytomegalovirus exposure and HLA in healthy donors. Generated by immunoSEQ multiplex PCR, the TCRdb table keeps only in-frame clones and is missing some. The sample holds about 92,000 clones, roughly 92% seen once. The CDR3 loop spans 16 amino acids. The germline V and J ends were trimmed by 4 bases and 2 bases, with 15 bases remaining between them. Germline V gives CDR1 SGHTA, CDR2 FQGNSA. The sequencing sample was made of PBMCs. This sequence originates from a woman aged 30 to 39 in good health and CMV-seropositive. The chain links TRBV7-2 to TRBJ1-5; D is possibly TRBD1 (6 bases). This chain's CDR3 is CASSSRQAGGNQPQHF. DNA for the CDR3: TGTGCCAGCAGCTCTAGACAGGCCGGGGGCAATCAGCCCCAGCATTTT.